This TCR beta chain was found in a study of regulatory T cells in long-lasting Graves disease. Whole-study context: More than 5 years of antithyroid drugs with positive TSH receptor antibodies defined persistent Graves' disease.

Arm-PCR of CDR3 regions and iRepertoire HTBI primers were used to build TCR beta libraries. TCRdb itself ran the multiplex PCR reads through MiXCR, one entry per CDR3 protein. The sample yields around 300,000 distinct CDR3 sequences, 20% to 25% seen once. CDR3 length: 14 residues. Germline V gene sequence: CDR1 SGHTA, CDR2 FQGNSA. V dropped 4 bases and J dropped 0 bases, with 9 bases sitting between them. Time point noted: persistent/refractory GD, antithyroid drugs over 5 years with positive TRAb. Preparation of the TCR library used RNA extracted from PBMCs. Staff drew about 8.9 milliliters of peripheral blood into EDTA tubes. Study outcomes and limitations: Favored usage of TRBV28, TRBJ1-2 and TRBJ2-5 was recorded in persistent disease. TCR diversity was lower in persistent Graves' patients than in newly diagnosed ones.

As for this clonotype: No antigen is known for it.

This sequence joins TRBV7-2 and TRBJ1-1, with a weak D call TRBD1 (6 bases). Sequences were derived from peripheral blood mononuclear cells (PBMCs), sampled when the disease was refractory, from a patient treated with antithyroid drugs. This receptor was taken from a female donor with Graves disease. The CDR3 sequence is CASSSGALNTEAFF. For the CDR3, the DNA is TGTGCCAGCAGCTCGGGGGCCCTGAACACTGAAGCTTTCTTT.